This TCR beta chain came from a study of blood T cells in healthy people across ages. Through a sample-barcoded 5' primer and a J-beta primer mix, a second PCR was run for roughly 6 to 12 cycles. From the 5' RACE reads, TCRdb called clonotypes with MiXCR, one entry per CDR3 protein. This repertoire shows about 1.6 million distinct CDR3 sequences, roughly 32% found once; its top ten account for approximately 11%. Whole-study findings and limits: Long-lived donors exceeded aged donors in naive CD4+ cells and diversity.

A remark on this clonotype: What it binds is unknown.

The sequence was collected from a woman aged 25 to 39 in good health. What was sequenced was blood.

CDR3 residues: CASSLEVRDPSGYTF. In DNA, the CDR3 is TGTGCCAGCAGCTTAGAAGTGCGGGACCCATCTGGCTACACCTTC. The rearrangement joins TRBV7-8 to TRBJ1-2; D is possibly TRBD1 (5 bases). The germline CDR1 and CDR2 sequences are SGHVS and FQNEAQ. Trimming took off 1 base at V and 7 bases at J, with 16 bases between the two ends. The CDR3 loop spans 15 amino acids.